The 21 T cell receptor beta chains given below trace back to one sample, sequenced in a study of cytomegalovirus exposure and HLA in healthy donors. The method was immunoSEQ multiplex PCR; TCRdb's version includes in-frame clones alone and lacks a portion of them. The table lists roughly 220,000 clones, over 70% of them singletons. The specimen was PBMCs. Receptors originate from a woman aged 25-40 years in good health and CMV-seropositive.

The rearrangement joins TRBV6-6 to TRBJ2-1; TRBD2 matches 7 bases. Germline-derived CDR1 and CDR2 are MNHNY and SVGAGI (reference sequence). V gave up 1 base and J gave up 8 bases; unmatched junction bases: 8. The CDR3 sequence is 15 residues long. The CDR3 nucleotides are TGTGCCAGCAGTTACTGGGCGGGAGAAGCCCATGAGCAGTTCTTC. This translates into CASSYWAGEAHEQFF.

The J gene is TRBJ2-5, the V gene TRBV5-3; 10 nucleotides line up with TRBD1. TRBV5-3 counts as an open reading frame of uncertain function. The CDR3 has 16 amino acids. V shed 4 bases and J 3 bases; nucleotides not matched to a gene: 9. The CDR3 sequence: CARSLPGQGMEETQYF. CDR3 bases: TGTGCCAGAAGCCTGCCGGGACAGGGGATGGAAGAGACCCAGTACTTC.

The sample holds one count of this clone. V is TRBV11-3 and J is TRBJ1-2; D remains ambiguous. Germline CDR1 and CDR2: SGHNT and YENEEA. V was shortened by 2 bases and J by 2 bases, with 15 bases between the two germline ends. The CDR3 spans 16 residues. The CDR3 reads CASSLKQETKNYGYTF. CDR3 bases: TGTGCCAGCAGCTTAAAGCAGGAGACGAAAAACTATGGCTACACCTTC.

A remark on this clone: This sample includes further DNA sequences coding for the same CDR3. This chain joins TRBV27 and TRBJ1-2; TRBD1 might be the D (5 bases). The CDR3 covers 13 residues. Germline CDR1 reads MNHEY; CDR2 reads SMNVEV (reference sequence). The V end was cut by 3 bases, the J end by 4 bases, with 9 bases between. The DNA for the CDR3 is TGTGCCAGCAGTTTGTCGGGGGGCTATGGCTACACCTTC. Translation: CASSLSGGYGYTF.

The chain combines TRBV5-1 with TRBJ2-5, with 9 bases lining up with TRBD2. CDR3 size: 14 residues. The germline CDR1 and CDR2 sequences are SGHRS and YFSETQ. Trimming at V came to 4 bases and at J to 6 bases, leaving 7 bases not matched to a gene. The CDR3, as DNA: TGCGCCAGCAGCCGCGGGAGGGCCGGCCAGACCCAGTACTTC. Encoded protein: CASSRGRAGQTQYF.

CDR3 amino acids: CASSLWNTEAFF. The CDR3 nucleotides read TGTGCCAGCAGTTTATGGAACACTGAAGCTTTCTTT. The gene calls are TRBV28 and TRBJ1-1; no definite D call. The ends were cut back, 0 bases at V and 1 base at J, with 0 bases in the middle. This CDR3 contains 12 residues. The germline CDR1 and CDR2 sequences are MDHEN and SYDVKM.

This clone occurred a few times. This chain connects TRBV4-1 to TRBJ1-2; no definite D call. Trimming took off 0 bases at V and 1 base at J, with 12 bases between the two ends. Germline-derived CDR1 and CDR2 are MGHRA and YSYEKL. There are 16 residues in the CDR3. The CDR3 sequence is CASSQDLRHLNYGYTF. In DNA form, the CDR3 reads TGCGCCAGCAGCCAAGACCTTCGACACCTTAACTATGGCTACACCTTC.

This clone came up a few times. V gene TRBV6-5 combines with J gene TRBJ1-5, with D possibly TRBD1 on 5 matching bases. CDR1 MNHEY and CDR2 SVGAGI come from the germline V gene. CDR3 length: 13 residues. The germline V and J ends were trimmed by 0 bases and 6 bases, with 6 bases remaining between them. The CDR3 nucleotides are TGTGCCAGCAGTTACTCGGGGACTCAGCCCCAGCATTTT. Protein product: CASSYSGTQPQHF.

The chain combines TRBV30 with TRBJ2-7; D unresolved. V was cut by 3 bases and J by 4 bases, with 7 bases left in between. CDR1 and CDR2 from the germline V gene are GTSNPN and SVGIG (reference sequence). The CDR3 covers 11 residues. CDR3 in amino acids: CAWRSSYEQYF. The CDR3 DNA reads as TGTGCCTGGAGAAGCTCGTACGAGCAGTACTTC.

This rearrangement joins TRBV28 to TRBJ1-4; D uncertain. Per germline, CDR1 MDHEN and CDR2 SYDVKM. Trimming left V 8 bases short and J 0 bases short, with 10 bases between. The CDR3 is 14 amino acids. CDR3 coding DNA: TGTGCCAGCCTCAGACCAGCAACTAATGAAAAACTGTTTTTT. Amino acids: CASLRPATNEKLFF.

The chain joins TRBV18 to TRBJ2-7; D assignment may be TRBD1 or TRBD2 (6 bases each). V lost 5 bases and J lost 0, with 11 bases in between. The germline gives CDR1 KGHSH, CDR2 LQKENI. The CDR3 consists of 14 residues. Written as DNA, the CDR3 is TGTGCCAGCTCAGGGGGGCACAACTCCTACGAGCAGTACTTC. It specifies CASSGGHNSYEQYF.

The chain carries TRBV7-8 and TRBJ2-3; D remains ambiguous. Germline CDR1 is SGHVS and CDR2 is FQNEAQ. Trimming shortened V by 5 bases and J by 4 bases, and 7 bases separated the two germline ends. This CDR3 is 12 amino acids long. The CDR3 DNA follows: TGTGCCAGCAGCGGTTTCGCAGATACGCAGTATTTT. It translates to CASSGFADTQYF.

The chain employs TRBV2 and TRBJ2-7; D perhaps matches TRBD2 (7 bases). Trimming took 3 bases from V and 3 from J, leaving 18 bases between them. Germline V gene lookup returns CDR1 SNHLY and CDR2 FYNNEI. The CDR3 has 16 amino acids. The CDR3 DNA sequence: TGTGCCAGCAGTGATAAGGGGGGAGGGTACCGCTACGAGCAGTACTTC. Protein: CASSDKGGGYRYEQYF.

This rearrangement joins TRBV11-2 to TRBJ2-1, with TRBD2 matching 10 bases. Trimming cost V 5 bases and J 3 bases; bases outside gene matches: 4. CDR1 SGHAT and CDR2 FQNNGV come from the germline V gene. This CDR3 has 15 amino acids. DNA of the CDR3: TGTGCCAGCAGCCTAGCGGGAGTAAACTACAATGAGCAGTTCTTC. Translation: CASSLAGVNYNEQFF.

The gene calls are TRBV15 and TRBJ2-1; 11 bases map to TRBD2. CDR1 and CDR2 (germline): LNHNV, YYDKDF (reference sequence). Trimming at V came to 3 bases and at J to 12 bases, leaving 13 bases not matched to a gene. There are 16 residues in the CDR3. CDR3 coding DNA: TGTGCCACCAGCAGCTCCCGAGGGCTAGCGGGGGGAGGGCAGTTCTTC. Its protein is CATSSSRGLAGGGQFF.

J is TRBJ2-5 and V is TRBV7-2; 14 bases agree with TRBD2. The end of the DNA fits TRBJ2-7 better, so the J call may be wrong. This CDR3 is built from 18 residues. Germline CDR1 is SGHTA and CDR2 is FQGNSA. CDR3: CASSLHGGLAGVFDEQYF. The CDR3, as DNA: TGTGCCAGCAGCTTACACGGGGGACTAGCGGGAGTTTTCGACGAGCAGTACTTC.

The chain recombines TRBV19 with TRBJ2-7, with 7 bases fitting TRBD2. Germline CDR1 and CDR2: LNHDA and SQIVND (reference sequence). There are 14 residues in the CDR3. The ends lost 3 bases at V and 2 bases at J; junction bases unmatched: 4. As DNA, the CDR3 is TGTGCCAGTAGTATTGGACTAGGAACCTACGAGCAGTACTTC. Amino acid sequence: CASSIGLGTYEQYF.

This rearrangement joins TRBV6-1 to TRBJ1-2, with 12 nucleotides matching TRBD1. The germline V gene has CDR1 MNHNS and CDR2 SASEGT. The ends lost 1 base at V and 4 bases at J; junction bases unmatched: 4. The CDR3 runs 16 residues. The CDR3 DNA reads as TGTGCCAGCAGTGAAGTCACGGGACAGGGGGCCTATGGCTACACCTTC. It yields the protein CASSEVTGQGAYGYTF.

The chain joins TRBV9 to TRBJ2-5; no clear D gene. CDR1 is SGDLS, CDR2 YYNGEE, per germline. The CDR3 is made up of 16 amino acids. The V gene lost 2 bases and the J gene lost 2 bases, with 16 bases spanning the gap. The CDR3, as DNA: TGTGCCAGCAGCGTCGGGCGTGGGCTGCAACAAGAGACCCAGTACTTC. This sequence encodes CASSVGRGLQQETQYF.

CDR3 in amino acids: CASSYSVDSNQPQHF. CDR3 sequence (DNA): TGTGCCAGCAGTTACTCCGTGGACAGCAATCAGCCCCAGCATTTT. V usage is TRBV6-6 and J usage is TRBJ1-5; D is unresolved. The CDR3 has 15 amino acids. Germline loops: CDR1 MNHNY, CDR2 SVGAGI (reference sequence). Trimming took off 0 bases at V and 1 base at J, with 7 bases between the two ends.

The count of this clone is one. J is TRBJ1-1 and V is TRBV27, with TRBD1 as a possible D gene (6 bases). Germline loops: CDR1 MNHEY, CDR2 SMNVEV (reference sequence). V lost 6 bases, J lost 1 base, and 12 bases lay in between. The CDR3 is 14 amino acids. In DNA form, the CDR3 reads TGTGCCAGCAGCCTGGGACAACCGAACACTGAAGCTTTCTTT. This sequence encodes CASSLGQPNTEAFF.